This TCR beta chain was identified in a study of T cell responses to AZD1222 COVID-19 vaccine. Germline V CDR1 and CDR2: MNHNS, SASEGT. The trim removed 3 bases at V and 7 bases at J, leaving 6 bases unmatched. The CDR3 is made up of 14 amino acids. Sequencing used immunoSEQ multiplex PCR; TCRdb keeps in-frame clones, though not all of them. The data contain 99,000 or so clones, nearly 95% of them singletons. This clone was observed a few times. The antigen is undetermined. Overall study findings and caveats: The study sampled repertoires only after the peak T cell response. CD4 TCRs linked to vaccination spanned spike, dominating at 160-218 and 743-854. The sample set comprised mostly white British donors with more females, and clonal diversity was possibly underestimated. As reported, nearly half of all spike-specific TCRs target variant regions that are unmutated.

The receptor was isolated from an adult in good health. The sample was peripheral blood, taken on day 0 of AZD1222 vaccination. This chain uses TRBV6-1 with TRBJ1-2; TRBD1 agrees at 9 bases. The CDR3 sequence is CASSDGTGLSGYTF. CDR3 DNA sequence: TGTGCCAGCAGTGACGGGACAGGGCTAAGTGGCTACACCTTC.